One and the same sample provided the 22 T cell receptor beta chains below, sequenced in a study of cytotoxic CD8 clonotypes in ibrutinib-treated CLL. The method was immunoSEQ multiplex PCR; TCRdb's version includes in-frame clones alone and lacks a portion of them. The table has roughly 300,000 clones, roughly four fifths seen once; the top ten hold about 6%. This sample comprised PBMCs, obtained at disease progression, from a patient treated with ibrutinib. These receptors all come from a human donor with chronic lymphocytic leukemia.

The genes are TRBV7-2 and TRBJ1-6; D gene uncertain. The CDR3 consists of 14 residues. V lost 5 bases, J lost 5 bases, and 10 bases lay in between. Germline V gene data show CDR1 as SGHTA and CDR2 as FQGNSA. The DNA of the CDR3 is TGTGCCAGCAGCCTGGACGGAAATAATTCACCCCTCCACTTT. It translates to CASSLDGNNSPLHF.

CDR3 in amino acids: CASSSLTGLDYGYTF. For the CDR3, the DNA is TGTGCCAGCAGCTCCCTGACAGGGCTGGACTATGGCTACACCTTC. This sequence joins TRBV6-5 and TRBJ1-2; 7 nucleotides agree with TRBD1. With 6 bases clipped from V and 3 bases from J, the junction kept 10 bases outside the gene matches. This CDR3 region has 15 residues. CDR1 is MNHEY and CDR2 is SVGAGI in the germline V gene.

This clone occurred a few times. The CDR3 region is CASRDGTPQETQYF. The CDR3 DNA reads as TGTGCCAGCAGGGACGGGACTCCACAAGAGACCCAGTACTTC. The chain combines TRBV2 with TRBJ2-5, with D possibly matching TRBD2 (6 bases). The CDR3 sequence is 14 residues long. V gave up 6 bases and J gave up 2 bases, with 13 bases separating them. Germline V gene data show CDR1 as SNHLY and CDR2 as FYNNEI.

This chain joins TRBV25-1 and TRBJ2-7, with 7 bases matching TRBD1. The CDR3 is 14 amino acids. Germline V gene sequence: CDR1 MGHDK, CDR2 SYGVNS. V lost 6 bases, J lost 5 bases, and 10 bases stayed unmatched. This CDR3 is CASSLTGIFDEQYF. The CDR3 coding sequence is TGTGCCAGCAGCCTGACAGGGATTTTCGACGAGCAGTACTTC.

This clone was seen only a few times. The chain employs TRBV9 and TRBJ1-2; possibly TRBD1 for D (6 bases). CDR1 and CDR2 (germline): SGDLS, YYNGEE. CDR3 size: 16 residues. The germline V and J ends were trimmed by 4 bases and 10 bases, with 26 bases remaining between them. CDR3 residues: CASSPGEGTGWSDYTF. CDR3 DNA sequence: TGTGCCAGCAGCCCAGGAGAGGGAACAGGGTGGTCGGACTACACCTTC.

This clone was detected only a few times. This rearrangement joins TRBV5-1 to TRBJ2-7, with D unclear. CDR3 length equals 14 residues. V lost 3 bases to trimming and J lost 0 bases, with 10 bases between them. Germline CDR1 and CDR2: SGHRS and YFSETQ. The CDR3 region is CASSSWVFSYEQYF. DNA of the CDR3: TGCGCCAGCAGCTCTTGGGTGTTCTCCTACGAGCAGTACTTC.

The J gene is TRBJ2-7, the V gene TRBV6-1; D might be TRBD2 (6 bases). Trimming took off 4 bases at V and 10 bases at J, with 20 bases between the two ends. CDR1 MNHNS and CDR2 SASEGT come from the germline V gene. The CDR3 has 14 residues. CDR3 region: CASSVRRQTSDQYF. For the CDR3, the DNA is TGTGCCAGCAGTGTCCGGAGACAGACTAGTGATCAGTACTTC.

There are a few counts of this clone. This rearrangement joins TRBV5-1 to TRBJ2-3; perhaps TRBD1 as D (6 bases). Looked up from germline, CDR1 is SGHRS and CDR2 is YFSETQ. The CDR3 totals 14 residues. Trimming stripped 3 bases from V and 2 bases from J, with 10 bases between. The CDR3 sequence is CASSSRGDTDTQYF. The CDR3 DNA sequence: TGCGCCAGCAGCTCCAGGGGAGACACAGATACGCAGTATTTT.

This clone came up once. The V and J genes are TRBV6-1 and TRBJ1-3; D may be TRBD1 (6 bases). The CDR3 has 15 residues. The germline gives CDR1 MNHNS, CDR2 SASEGT. The V end was cut by 7 bases, the J end by 0 bases, with 13 bases between. The CDR3 nucleotides read TGTGCCAGCATTGACAGGCTCTTCTCTGGAAACACCATATATTTT. Amino acids: CASIDRLFSGNTIYF.

The V call is TRBV6-5, the J call TRBJ2-2, with 8 bases that match TRBD1. The V gene end was trimmed by 0 bases and the J gene end by 8 bases; junction bases not matched to a gene: 5. Germline CDR1 reads MNHEY; CDR2 reads SVGAGI. The CDR3 totals 15 residues. The CDR3 DNA reads as TGTGCCAGCAGTTACTCGGGCAGGGGGCCTGGGGAGCTGTTTTTT. Translating it yields CASSYSGRGPGELFF.

V gene TRBV6-5 combines with J gene TRBJ2-2, with D tentatively TRBD1 or TRBD2 (5 bases each). This CDR3 has 15 amino acids. Germline assignment: CDR1 MNHEY and CDR2 SVGAGI. Trimming removed 2 bases from V and 3 bases from J, with 10 bases in between. The CDR3 is CASSYPMGDTGELFF. As DNA, the CDR3 is TGTGCCAGCAGTTACCCTATGGGGGACACCGGGGAGCTGTTTTTT.

This chain links TRBV29-1 with TRBJ2-3; D could derive from TRBD1 or TRBD2 (6 bases each). Germline CDR1 reads SQVTM; CDR2 reads ANQGSEA. V lost 4 bases to trimming and J lost 2 bases, with 13 bases between them. The length of the CDR3 is 14 residues. This chain's CDR3 is CSVVLGGTTDTQYF. CDR3 nucleotides: TGCAGCGTTGTGTTGGGGGGCACCACAGATACGCAGTATTTT.

This clone was counted between two and nine times. Additional DNA sequences in this sample encode the identical CDR3. The CDR3 DNA sequence: TGTGCCAGCAGCTTGGGAGGGGAAAAACTGTTTTTT. Its translation: CASSLGGEKLFF. The chain has TRBV5-6 and TRBJ1-4; D unclear. Per germline, CDR1 SGHDT and CDR2 YYEEEE. V was shortened by 0 bases and J by 8 bases, with 5 bases between the two germline ends. The CDR3 extends over 12 amino acids.

In this sample, this clone turned up a few times. The chain uses TRBV27 and TRBJ1-1, with D tentatively TRBD1 (5 bases). V was cut by 2 bases and J by 5 bases, with 12 bases left in between. CDR1 and CDR2 (germline): MNHEY, SMNVEV (reference sequence). CDR3 size: 14 residues. CDR3 in amino acids: CASSLAGGETEAFF. The CDR3 coding sequence is TGTGCCAGCAGTTTAGCTGGGGGGGAGACTGAAGCTTTCTTT.

V is TRBV7-9 and J is TRBJ1-2, with 8 nucleotides matching TRBD1. V lost 5 bases to trimming and J lost 6 bases; unmatched junction nucleotides: 8. Germline V gives CDR1 SEHNR, CDR2 FQNEAQ (reference sequence). This CDR3 is built from 14 residues. DNA for the CDR3: TGTGCCAGCAGCCTCCAGGGCAGGGGGCATGGCTACACCTTC. Amino acids: CASSLQGRGHGYTF.

With regard to this clone: One end of the junction is discordant with germline, which a read error may explain. This chain joins TRBV5-4 and TRBJ1-2, with D unresolved. In germline, CDR1 is SGHNT, CDR2 YYREEE (reference sequence). The CDR3 consists of 15 residues. The CDR3 loop reads CASSLEGSGNYGYTF. CDR3 DNA sequence: TGTGCCAGCAGTTTGGAAGGTTCTGGGAACTATGGCTACACCTTC.

V gene TRBV29-1 combines with J gene TRBJ1-3; D unresolved. V dropped 6 bases and J dropped 2 bases, with 5 bases sitting between them. This CDR3 comprises 11 residues. Germline CDR1 SQVTM, CDR2 ANQGSEA. Here the CDR3 reads CSVLTGNTIYF. The CDR3 nucleotides are TGCAGCGTCCTTACTGGAAACACCATATATTTT.

This chain connects TRBV4-1 to TRBJ2-3; possibly TRBD1 or TRBD2 for D (6 bases each). The CDR3 runs to 17 residues. Germline assignment: CDR1 MGHRA and CDR2 YSYEKL. Trimming took off 2 bases at V and 6 bases at J, with 21 bases between the two ends. The CDR3 DNA sequence: TGCGCCAGCAGCCAATTAGCTTTTCGGGAGAGGGGGGATACGCAGTATTTT. Translation: CASSQLAFRERGDTQYF.

There are a few counts of this clone. The genes are TRBV6-5 and TRBJ1-2; weak D call: TRBD1 (5 bases). Germline V gene data show CDR1 as MNHEY and CDR2 as SVGAGI. Trimming pared 4 bases from V and 7 bases from J, leaving 13 bases between. There are 13 residues in the CDR3. CDR3: CASSSGTPVGYTF. DNA for the CDR3: TGTGCCAGCAGTTCCGGGACCCCTGTTGGCTACACCTTC.

This clone is a singleton in its sample. The chain has TRBV4-3 and TRBJ2-3; 11 positions match TRBD1. The CDR3 runs to 16 residues. Looked up from germline, CDR1 is LGHNA and CDR2 is YSLEER. V lost 6 bases, J lost 1 base, and 6 bases stayed unmatched. The CDR3, as DNA: TGCGCCAGCAGTTACGGGACAGGGGGTCGCACAGATACGCAGTATTTT. Amino acid sequence: CASSYGTGGRTDTQYF.

This chain links TRBV19 with TRBJ1-2; D gene ambiguous. V was cut by 7 bases and J by 5 bases, with 11 bases left in between. Germline V gives CDR1 LNHDA, CDR2 SQIVND (reference sequence). CDR3 length: 12 residues. The CDR3 sequence: CASNAGIYGYTF. The CDR3 DNA is TGTGCCAGTAACGCAGGAATTTATGGCTACACCTTC.

This rearrangement joins TRBV19 to TRBJ2-3; TRBD2 aligns across 7 bases. There are 14 residues in the CDR3. Germline CDR1 and CDR2: LNHDA and SQIVND (reference sequence). J lost 2 bases, V lost 7 bases, and 6 bases had no gene match. The CDR3 here is CASTRGFITDTQYF. In DNA form, the CDR3 reads TGTGCCAGTACGCGGGGGTTTATCACAGATACGCAGTATTTT.